This is a list of T cell receptor beta chains from one sample in a study of blood T cell repertoires in COVID-19. Clones were read by immunoSEQ multiplex PCR, and TCRdb kept only the in-frame ones, dropping some. Here the sample spans approximately 68,000 clones, roughly three quarters being singletons. Specimen: peripheral blood. Every receptor here comes from a human donor in a cohort sampled during active COVID-19. Each CDR3 is given with its conserved first and last residue. The D gene is left open where the match is weak. The size of a clone is reported for some rows only, either as once, few or many, or as a class for expanded clones.

>14|NA|TRBV13|TRBJ2-1|TRBD1
CASSLGQGNNEQFF
TGTGCCAGCAGCTTGGGACAGGGAAACAATGAGCAGTTCTTC
>11|few|TRBV20-1|TRBJ2-1|NA
CSATRGNEQFF
TGCAGTGCTACCCGGGGCAATGAGCAGTTCTTC
>15|NA|TRBV9|TRBJ2-3|TRBD1
CASSPRTGLADTQYF
TGTGCCAGCAGCCCCCGGACAGGGTTGGCGGATACGCAGTATTTT
>15|NA|TRBV6-2/TRBV6-3|TRBJ2-5|TRBD2
CASSSGGSGGETQYF
TGTGCCAGCAGTTCGGGGGGGAGCGGCGGAGAGACCCAGTACTTC
>13|once|TRBV5-1|TRBJ2-1|TRBD2
CASSWTTSGSFFF
TGCGCCAGCAGCTGGACGACTAGCGGGAGCTTTTTCTTC
>16|NA|TRBV2|TRBJ2-1|TRBD2
CASSTWASGNYNEQFF
TGTGCCAGCAGTACCTGGGCTAGCGGGAACTACAATGAGCAGTTCTTC
>14|once|TRBV6-2/TRBV6-3|TRBJ2-5|TRBD1
CASSYEGAGETQYF
TGTGCCAGCAGTTACGAGGGGGCCGGGGAGACCCAGTACTTC
>16|NA|TRBV5-1|TRBJ1-4|NA
CASRGEGRSTNEKLFF
TGCGCCAGCAGGGGGGAGGGACGCTCAACTAATGAAAAACTGTTTTTT
>13|NA|TRBV6-5|TRBJ2-2|NA
CASSTPGTGELFF
TGTGCCAGCAGTACCCCGGGGACCGGGGAGCTGTTTTTT
>14|few|TRBV6-5|TRBJ1-5|NA
CASREWNSNQPQHF
TGTGCCAGCAGGGAGTGGAATAGCAATCAGCCCCAGCATTTT
>13|NA|TRBV10-3|TRBJ2-1|TRBD2
CAISRTSYNEQFF
TGTGCCATCAGCAGGACTAGCTACAATGAGCAGTTCTTC
>23|NA|TRBV3-1/TRBV3-2|TRBJ2-3|NA
CASSQGVRGGWSGIVAAGDTQYF
TGTGCCAGCAGCCAAGGCGTACGTGGGGGCTGGAGCGGGATCGTAGCTGCGGGAGATACGCAGTATTTT
>14|once|TRBV5-4|TRBJ2-7|TRBD2
CASSLGLGSGEQYF
TGTGCCAGCAGCCTAGGACTAGGGTCGGGGGAGCAGTACTTC
>17|NA|TRBV19|TRBJ2-2|TRBD2
CASSIGEGSGRTGELFF
TGTGCCAGTAGTATAGGAGAGGGTAGCGGGAGGACCGGGGAGCTGTTTTTT
>16|few|TRBV18|TRBJ1-2|TRBD1
CASSPSRQGARYGYTF
TGTGCCAGCTCACCAAGCCGACAGGGGGCGCGGTATGGCTACACCTTC
>18|NA|TRBV18|TRBJ2-3|NA
CASSPKSIHRVSTDTQYF
TGTGCCAGCTCACCCAAATCAATCCACAGGGTTAGCACAGATACGCAGTATTTT
>15|NA|TRBV7-9|TRBJ2-7|TRBD2
CASLAGTSGAYEQYF
TGTGCCAGCCTCGCTGGGACTAGCGGAGCCTACGAGCAGTACTTC
>14|NA|TRBV2|TRBJ1-6|NA
CASSGQITNSPLHF
TGTGCCAGCAGTGGGCAGATAACAAATTCACCCCTCCACTTT
>14|few|TRBV28|TRBJ2-1|TRBD2
CASTVVAGANEQFF
TGTGCCAGCACCGTGGTAGCGGGCGCCAATGAGCAGTTCTTC
>13|NA|TRBV6-5|TRBJ2-2|NA
CAARAGNTGELFF
TGTGCCGCGAGAGCGGGGAACACCGGGGAGCTGTTTTTT
>13|NA|TRBV29-1|TRBJ2-1|NA
CSVEWGPDREQFF
TGCAGCGTTGAGTGGGGGCCGGATCGTGAGCAGTTCTTC
>14|NA|TRBV29-1|TRBJ2-3|TRBD1
CSVAGTGSTDTQYF
TGCAGCGTTGCCGGGACAGGGTCCACAGATACGCAGTATTTT
>15|NA|TRBV6-5|TRBJ2-5|TRBD1
CASRDHPGQGETQYF
TGTGCCAGCAGGGATCATCCGGGACAGGGGGAGACCCAGTACTTC
>17|few|TRBV6-1|TRBJ2-7|TRBD2
CASSDAREGRNFYEQYF
TGTGCCAGCAGTGATGCGCGGGAGGGCAGAAATTTCTACGAGCAGTACTTC
>14|NA|TRBV24-1|TRBJ1-1|TRBD1
CATSDPGTGGIFFF
TGTGCCACCAGTGACCCGGGGACAGGGGGCATCTTTTTCTTT
>16|NA|TRBV25-1|TRBJ2-3|NA
CASSPTPDRGGDTQYF
TGTGCCAGCAGTCCCACCCCCGACAGGGGAGGGGATACGCAGTATTTT
>18|NA|TRBV6-6|TRBJ2-1|TRBD2
CASSRLAGGLSSYNEQFF
TGTGCCAGCAGTCGACTAGCGGGAGGTTTGAGCTCCTACAATGAGCAGTTCTTC
>16|NA|TRBV11-1|TRBJ1-4|NA
CASSPGEKGTNEKLFF
TGTGCCAGCAGCCCAGGGGAAAAGGGAACTAATGAAAAACTGTTTTTT
>13|NA|TRBV14|TRBJ1-2|TRBD1
CASSRGQIYGYTF
TGTGCCAGCAGCCGGGGACAGATCTATGGCTACACCTTC
>14|NA|TRBV24-1|TRBJ2-4|TRBD1
CATSEGTGGNIQYF
TGTGCCACCAGTGAGGGAACAGGGGGAAACATTCAGTACTTC
>16|NA|TRBV10-3|TRBJ2-1|NA
CAISESSARRGNEQFF
TGTGCCATCAGTGAGTCGTCGGCCCGGAGAGGCAATGAGCAGTTCTTC
>16|NA|TRBV9|TRBJ2-7|TRBD2
CASSLGASGFSYEQYF
TGTGCCAGCAGCTTGGGGGCTAGCGGGTTCTCGTACGAGCAGTACTTC
>14|NA|TRBV6-5|TRBJ2-7|TRBD1
CASSPKDRGVEQYF
TGTGCCAGCAGTCCGAAGGACAGGGGAGTGGAGCAGTACTTC
>14|NA|TRBV5-4|TRBJ2-2|TRBD1
CASSLQGAIGELFF
TGTGCCAGCAGCTTGCAGGGGGCAATCGGGGAGCTGTTTTTT
>15|NA|TRBV20-1|TRBJ2-7|TRBD2
CSASGTSGMGYEQYF
TGCAGTGCTAGTGGGACTAGCGGGATGGGATACGAGCAGTACTTC
>12|NA|TRBV29-1|TRBJ2-7|NA
CSYQEGSYEQYF
TGCAGCTACCAAGAGGGTAGCTACGAGCAGTACTTC
>13|few|TRBV5-1|TRBJ1-1|NA
CASSLGRNTEAFF
TGCGCCAGCAGCTTAGGGAGGAACACTGAAGCTTTCTTT
>18|NA|TRBV10-2|TRBJ2-1|TRBD2
CASSGRGGLAGVGNEQFF
TGCGCCAGCAGTGGGAGGGGGGGACTAGCGGGAGTGGGAAATGAGCAGTTCTTC
>15|NA|TRBV4-3|TRBJ2-1|NA
CASSREGDSHNEQFF
TGCGCCAGCAGCCGAGAGGGAGACTCCCACAATGAGCAGTTCTTC
>16|NA|TRBV7-9|TRBJ2-7|TRBD2
CASSALTSGRVYEQYF
TGTGCCAGCAGCGCCCTGACTAGCGGGAGAGTATACGAGCAGTACTTC
>17|NA|TRBV4-2|TRBJ2-1|TRBD2
CASSQDSLAGVGNEQFF
TGTGCCAGCAGCCAAGATAGTTTAGCGGGAGTCGGTAATGAGCAGTTCTTC
>17|NA|TRBV4-1|TRBJ1-3|TRBD1
CASSQGVWDRRGNTIYF
TGCGCCAGCAGCCAAGGGGTTTGGGACAGACGTGGAAACACCATATATTTT
>13|NA|TRBV12-3/TRBV12-4|TRBJ1-1|NA
CASSSQGPTEAFF
TGTGCCAGCAGTTCGCAGGGGCCCACTGAAGCTTTCTTT
>13|NA|TRBV7-9|TRBJ2-3|NA
CASSLHSGDTQYF
TGTGCCAGCAGCTTACATTCCGGGGATACGCAGTATTTT
>16|NA|TRBV18|TRBJ1-5|TRBD1
CASSPSGTGLNQPQHF
TGTGCCAGCTCACCTTCCGGGACAGGGCTGAATCAGCCCCAGCATTTT
>14|NA|TRBV27|TRBJ2-7|TRBD2
CASSPRTSPYEQYF
TGTGCCAGCAGTCCCCGGACTAGCCCCTACGAGCAGTACTTC
>14|NA|TRBV27|TRBJ2-7|NA
CASAAGASDYEQYF
TGTGCCAGCGCGGCGGGGGCGAGCGACTACGAGCAGTACTTC
>15|NA|TRBV6-5|TRBJ2-1|TRBD2
CASTSGLANYNEQFF
TGTGCCAGCACCTCGGGACTAGCGAATTACAATGAGCAGTTCTTC
>13|NA|TRBV15|TRBJ2-1|NA
CATSFDSYNEQFF
TGTGCCACCAGCTTCGACAGCTACAATGAGCAGTTCTTC
>14|NA|TRBV28|TRBJ1-2|NA
CASSLTASLYGYTF
TGTGCCAGCAGTTTGACAGCCTCCCTCTATGGCTACACCTTC
>14|NA|TRBV6-5|TRBJ2-7|NA
CASSIGQLSYEQYF
TGTGCCAGCAGCATAGGACAGCTCTCCTACGAGCAGTACTTC
>14|few|TRBV9|TRBJ1-2|NA
CASSVDLGEGGYTF
TGTGCCAGCAGCGTAGATTTAGGGGAGGGTGGCTACACCTTC
>17|once|TRBV24-1|TRBJ2-1|TRBD2
CATSDRRTSGRGGEQFF
TGTGCCACCAGTGACCGGCGGACTAGCGGGAGGGGGGGTGAGCAGTTCTTC
>15|few|TRBV19|TRBJ1-5|NA
CASSTVTSPNQPQHF
TGTGCCAGTAGTACAGTGACTTCTCCCAATCAGCCCCAGCATTTT
>19|NA|TRBV19|TRBJ2-1|NA
CASSPYAGGSGSTYNEQFF
TGTGCCAGTAGCCCCTACGCTGGCGGTAGCGGTTCTACCTACAATGAGCAGTTCTTC
>14|NA|TRBV6-5|TRBJ1-2|NA
CASRGGLYDYGYTF
TGTGCCAGCAGGGGGGGGCTTTACGACTATGGCTACACCTTC
>16|NA|TRBV2|TRBJ2-2|NA
CASSERAETNTGELFF
TGTGCCAGCAGTGAACGAGCGGAGACGAACACCGGGGAGCTGTTTTTT